The next 32 T cell receptor beta chains were all read from a single sample in a study of CD8 T cells in ankylosing spondylitis. Study-wide results and limits: Several highly homologous variants made up a TCR beta motif that seemed to typify ankylosing spondylitis blood.

TCRdb re-analysed the 5' RACE reads in MiXCR, keeping a single row per CDR3 protein. The table has about 510,000 distinct CDR3 sequences, about 5.4% seen once; the top ten hold approximately 4%. Their target antigens are unknown. The specimen sequenced was blood, either unsorted or a sorted T cell fraction (not recorded which). The receptors originated from a male donor with ankylosing spondylitis.

Only a few counts were recorded for this clonotype. The rearrangement uses TRBV29-1 and TRBJ2-7, with D possibly TRBD1 on 5 matching bases. Germline values: CDR1 SQVTM, CDR2 ANQGSEA. CDR3 length: 12 residues. V lost 4 bases and J 3 bases, leaving 10 bases between the germline ends. The CDR3 reads CSVGGRYYEQYF. The CDR3 nucleotides are TGCAGCGTTGGGGGCCGTTACTACGAGCAGTACTTC.

The sample holds a few counts of this clonotype. The chain is built from TRBV24-1 and TRBJ2-3, with 14 bases lining up with TRBD2. The germline gives CDR1 KGHDR, CDR2 SFDVKD. J was trimmed by 5 bases and V by 5 bases; bases with no gene match: 8. The CDR3 spans 17 residues. CDR3 DNA sequence: TGTGCCACCAGTGTCGGGACTAGCGGGAGAAAGAGAGATACGCAGTATTTT. It translates to CATSVGTSGRKRDTQYF.

This clonotype was detected ten times or more. The rearrangement joins TRBV29-1 to TRBJ2-3; possibly TRBD2 for D (6 bases). Germline V gene data show CDR1 as SQVTM and CDR2 as ANQGSEA. The CDR3 has 14 residues. V shed 4 bases and J shed 2 bases, with 13 bases lying between them. The CDR3 DNA reads TGCAGCGTTGCAAGGGGACTGTTCACAGATACGCAGTATTTT. It specifies CSVARGLFTDTQYF.

This clonotype was counted at least ten times. The chain joins TRBV28 to TRBJ2-5; D uncertain. The length of the CDR3 is 12 residues. Germline V gene lookup returns CDR1 MDHEN and CDR2 SYDVKM. Trimming left V 3 bases short and J 3 bases short, with 5 bases between. The CDR3 reads CASSFYKETQYF. CDR3 coding DNA: TGTGCCAGCAGTTTTTATAAAGAGACCCAGTACTTC.

Regarding this clonotype: A junction end diverges from the germline sequence, so it may reflect a read error. This chain links TRBV5-5 with TRBJ2-7; maybe TRBD2 (5 bases). Germline CDR1 SGHKS, CDR2 YYEKEE (reference sequence). The CDR3 runs 13 residues. CDR3: CAISFGRDYEQYF. The CDR3 region has the DNA TGTGCCATCAGCTTTGGACGGGACTACGAGCAGTACTTC.

This clonotype occurred many times. The V and J genes are TRBV4-3 and TRBJ2-1; 13 nucleotides agree with TRBD2. The junction had 11 bases not matched to a gene; V was cut back by 5 bases and J by 7 bases. The germline gives CDR1 LGHNA, CDR2 YSLEER. The CDR3 extends over 17 amino acids. CDR3 DNA sequence: TGCGCCAGCAGCTACGGACTAGCGGGAGAATTCGGGAATGAGCAGTTCTTC. As protein: CASSYGLAGEFGNEQFF.

The table lists this clonotype with many counts. The chain is built from TRBV6-5 and TRBJ1-4; D is uncertain. The germline gives CDR1 MNHEY, CDR2 SVGAGI. The CDR3 runs 18 residues. V gave up 0 bases and J gave up 0 bases, with 14 bases separating them. Written as DNA, the CDR3 is TGTGCCAGCAGTTACTCGTTATACAACCCTGCAACTAATGAAAAACTGTTTTTT. Protein product: CASSYSLYNPATNEKLFF.

In this sample, this clonotype turned up a few times. V gene TRBV7-2 combines with J gene TRBJ2-3; 8 bases agree with TRBD2. CDR3 length: 14 residues. Germline V gene data show CDR1 as SGHTA and CDR2 as FQGNSA. J lost 0 bases, V lost 7 bases, and 3 bases had no gene match. CDR3 sequence reads: CASNSGISTDTQYF. The CDR3, as DNA: TGTGCCAGCAATAGCGGGATTAGCACAGATACGCAGTATTTT.

This clonotype was found many times. The chain is built from TRBV9 and TRBJ1-6, with a tentative D call TRBD1 (6 bases). Germline V gene lookup returns CDR1 SGDLS and CDR2 YYNGEE. V lost 4 bases and J lost 10, with 15 bases in between. This CDR3 has 14 residues. The CDR3: CASSPGAGESPLHF. The CDR3 DNA reads as TGTGCCAGCAGCCCAGGGGCAGGGGAGTCACCCCTCCACTTT.

This clonotype was found many times. This chain uses TRBV25-1 with TRBJ1-1; 8 bases fit TRBD1. The CDR3 loop spans 15 amino acids. Trimming removed 5 bases from V and 1 base from J; junction bases left unmatched: 6. The germline V gene has CDR1 MGHDK and CDR2 SYGVNS. This chain's CDR3 is CASSPQQGGNTEAFF. CDR3 nucleotides: TGTGCCAGCAGTCCTCAACAGGGGGGGAACACTGAAGCTTTCTTT.

This clonotype was seen at least ten times. The chain couples TRBV29-1 to TRBJ1-3; 7 nucleotides agree with TRBD1. In germline, CDR1 is SQVTM, CDR2 ANQGSEA. The junction had 13 bases not matched to a gene; V was cut back by 5 bases and J by 3 bases. There are 16 residues in the CDR3. The CDR3 loop reads CSVSTLRQGYGNTIYF. The CDR3 DNA sequence: TGCAGCGTTTCTACCCTAAGACAGGGCTATGGAAACACCATATATTTT. Looking up the rest from reference TRBV29-1 and TRBJ1-3 gives the full variable domain: SAVISQKPSRDICQRGTSLTIQCQVDSQVTMMFWYRQQPGQSLTLIATANQGSEATYESGFVIDKFPISRPNLTFSTLTVSNMSPEDSSIYLCSVSTLRQGYGNTIYFGEGSWLTVV.

This clonotype was seen repeatedly, ten times or more. V and J are TRBV10-2 and TRBJ2-1, with D uncertain. The V end was cut by 4 bases, the J end by 4 bases, with 11 bases between. The length of the CDR3 is 14 residues. CDR1 WSHSY and CDR2 SAAADI come from the germline V gene. The CDR3 loop reads CASSALRTYNEQFF. Written as DNA, the CDR3 is TGCGCCAGCAGTGCTCTGCGTACTTACAATGAGCAGTTCTTC.

This clonotype was observed many times. The genes are TRBV6-6 and TRBJ1-2; D remains unclear. There are 11 residues in the CDR3. The V end was cut by 6 bases, the J end by 4 bases, with 6 bases between. Germline lookup yields CDR1 MNHNY and CDR2 SVGAGI (reference sequence). CDR3 nucleotide sequence: TGTGCCAGCAGCTCCCCCTATGGCTACACCTTC. It encodes CASSSPYGYTF.

The sample holds many counts of this clonotype. The chain joins TRBV4-3 to TRBJ1-2, with D unclear. Germline V gene sequence: CDR1 LGHNA, CDR2 YSLEER. The CDR3 runs 15 residues. V lost 3 bases, J lost 5 bases, and 16 bases lay in between. For the CDR3, the DNA is TGCGCCAGCAGCCACCGATCCAGACCCTCGTATGGCTACACCTTC. Protein sequence: CASSHRSRPSYGYTF.

This clonotype was counted ten times or more. The rearrangement links TRBV10-3 to TRBJ1-1; no firm D call. The germline V gene has CDR1 ENHRY and CDR2 SYGVKD. The CDR3 consists of 17 residues. V was trimmed by 4 bases and J by 4 bases, leaving 22 bases between them. CDR3 bases: TGTGCCATCAGTGGCGGCCCAAAATCACCCCAGGTCACTGAAGCTTTCTTT. Translation: CAISGGPKSPQVTEAFF.

This clonotype was observed many times. The chain employs TRBV29-1 and TRBJ2-1; the match to TRBD1 covers 8 bases. The J segment lost 5 bases and the V segment lost 5 bases, leaving 8 bases of the junction unmatched. Germline-derived CDR1 and CDR2 are SQVTM and ANQGSEA. The CDR3 length is 14 residues. This CDR3 reads CSVLQGEFHNEQFF. CDR3 DNA sequence: TGCAGCGTTCTACAGGGGGAGTTCCACAATGAGCAGTTCTTC.

This clonotype occurred many times. V is TRBV20-1 and J is TRBJ1-5, with a weak D call TRBD1 (6 bases). V gave up 7 bases and J gave up 5 bases, with 15 bases separating them. The CDR3 contains 13 residues. Germline CDR1 and CDR2: DFQATT and SNEGSKA (reference sequence). The CDR3 coding sequence is TGCAGTGTTCAGGGGAGCCCTGATCAGCCCCAGCATTTT. It specifies CSVQGSPDQPQHF.

This clonotype was seen many times. The genes are TRBV4-3 and TRBJ2-7, with D tentatively TRBD1 (5 bases). Trimming stripped 4 bases from V and 6 bases from J, with 19 bases between. The CDR3 totals 15 residues. Germline V gives CDR1 LGHNA, CDR2 YSLEER. CDR3 nucleotides: TGCGCCAGCAGCCTCGACAAGGCCAGGGTAGGCGAGCAGTACTTC. This translates into CASSLDKARVGEQYF.

This clonotype occurred many times. V and J are TRBV7-6 and TRBJ2-3; 7 positions agree with TRBD2. V trimming: 1 base; J trimming: 1 base; junction bases outside the gene matches: 8. This CDR3 has 17 amino acids. The germline V gene has CDR1 SGHVS and CDR2 FNYEAQ. The CDR3 here is CASSLEGGTTGTDTQYF. The CDR3 bases are TGTGCCAGCAGCTTAGAGGGCGGGACTACAGGCACAGATACGCAGTATTTT. Together with reference TRBV7-6 and TRBJ2-3, the CDR3 gives the full variable domain: GAGVSQSPRYKVTKRGQDVALRCDPISGHVSLYWYRQALGQGPEFLTYFNYEAQQDKSGLPNDRFSAERPEGSISTLTIQRTEQRDSAMYRCASSLEGGTTGTDTQYFGPGTRLTVL.

This chain links TRBV9 with TRBJ2-1; TRBD1 matches 7 bases. Germline CDR1 SGDLS, CDR2 YYNGEE. The trim removed 4 bases at V and 6 bases at J, leaving 10 bases unmatched. The CDR3 contains 15 residues. The DNA for the CDR3 is TGTGCCAGCAGCAACTATCTCCGACAGGGCAATGAGCAGTTCTTC. This translates into CASSNYLRQGNEQFF.

The V and J genes are TRBV6-2 or TRBV6-3 and TRBJ2-2, with D perhaps assigned TRBD1 or TRBD2 (5 bases each). V lost 1 base and J lost 6, with 27 bases in between. This CDR3 has 20 amino acids. Germline V gene lookup returns CDR1 MNHEY and CDR2 SVGEGT. In DNA form, the CDR3 reads TGTGCCAGCAGTTACTTAGCTTATTATGGGGCCGCGGGTAGGGCCGGGGAGCTGTTTTTT. It codes for CASSYLAYYGAAGRAGELFF.

The chain joins TRBV20-1 to TRBJ2-1; D is possibly TRBD1 (7 bases). CDR1 and CDR2 from the germline V gene are DFQATT and SNEGSKA (reference sequence). The V and J ends lost 7 bases and 0 bases respectively, with 13 bases between them. CDR3 size: 14 residues. CDR3: CSVSQGGSYNEQFF. The DNA of the CDR3 is TGCAGTGTATCCCAGGGGGGCTCCTACAATGAGCAGTTCTTC.

This clonotype was picked up many times. The chain has TRBV6-5 and TRBJ1-1; D perhaps matches TRBD1 (5 bases). This CDR3 comprises 14 residues. CDR1 MNHEY and CDR2 SVGAGI come from the germline V gene. Trimming removed 0 bases from V and 1 base from J, with 6 bases in between. CDR3 sequence: CASSYSRGNTEAFF. The DNA for the CDR3 is TGTGCCAGCAGTTACTCGAGGGGGAACACTGAAGCTTTCTTT.

The chain is built from TRBV27 and TRBJ2-7; tentatively, D is TRBD2 (5 bases). Germline CDR1 is MNHEY and CDR2 is SMNVEV (reference sequence). Deletions cut 3 bases from V and 3 bases from J, with 9 bases between. CDR3 size: 13 residues. The CDR3 coding sequence is TGTGCCAGCAGTTTGGCTAGCTTCTACGAGCAGTACTTC. This gives the protein CASSLASFYEQYF.

This clonotype was seen at least ten times. The chain joins TRBV10-3 to TRBJ2-7; D unresolved. This CDR3 has 15 residues. Germline lookup yields CDR1 ENHRY and CDR2 SYGVKD. Trimming shortened V by 3 bases and J by 3 bases, and 15 bases separated the two germline ends. The CDR3 DNA follows: TGTGCCATCAGTGATAGGCAGACCATCTTCTACGAGCAGTACTTC. It yields the protein CAISDRQTIFYEQYF.

The sample holds many counts of this clonotype. The V gene is TRBV25-1, the J gene TRBJ2-1; D not certain. CDR3 length: 12 residues. Germline CDR1 and CDR2: MGHDK and SYGVNS. The germline V and J ends were trimmed by 8 bases and 2 bases, with 7 bases remaining between them. CDR3 residues: CASSGAYNEQFF. In DNA, the CDR3 is TGTGCCAGCTCTGGGGCCTACAATGAGCAGTTCTTC.

This clonotype was detected ten times or more. The chain has TRBV7-2 and TRBJ2-5; 7 bases map to TRBD2. The CDR3 totals 14 residues. Germline CDR1 reads SGHTA; CDR2 reads FQGNSA. Trimming at V came to 0 bases and at J to 4 bases, leaving 2 bases not matched to a gene. The CDR3 coding sequence is TGTGCCAGCAGCTTAGCGGGAGGGCCAGAGACCCAGTACTTC. Protein product: CASSLAGGPETQYF.

This clonotype came up many times. This rearrangement joins TRBV20-1 to TRBJ1-1; no definite D call. This CDR3 comprises 12 residues. V dropped 3 bases and J dropped 10 bases, with 15 bases sitting between them. Germline V gene sequence: CDR1 DFQATT, CDR2 SNEGSKA (reference sequence). The CDR3 sequence is CSASPVEARAFF. The CDR3 DNA is TGCAGTGCTAGCCCCGTGGAGGCGCGAGCTTTCTTT.

This clonotype was detected ten times or more. This chain uses TRBV10-3 with TRBJ2-7, with 11 nucleotides matching TRBD1. The CDR3 spans 13 residues. The ends lost 7 bases at V and 5 bases at J; junction bases unmatched: 4. The germline V gene has CDR1 ENHRY and CDR2 SYGVKD. The CDR3 reads CAIKGQGGHEQYF. The CDR3, as DNA: TGTGCCATCAAGGGACAGGGGGGCCACGAGCAGTACTTC.

This clonotype appeared many times. This chain links TRBV29-1 with TRBJ2-1; 11 bases map to TRBD2. Germline assignment: CDR1 SQVTM and CDR2 ANQGSEA. J lost 2 bases, V lost 6 bases, and 6 bases had no gene match. This CDR3 contains 15 residues. CDR3 loop: CSVAGTSGAYNEQFF. Written as DNA, the CDR3 is TGCAGCGTGGCGGGGACTAGCGGAGCCTACAATGAGCAGTTCTTC.

The chain links TRBV3-1 to TRBJ2-7, with a tentative D call TRBD1 (6 bases). The CDR3 contains 17 residues. CDR1 is LGHDT, CDR2 YNNKEL, per germline (reference sequence). Between the trimmed V and J ends, which lost 4 bases and 12 bases, there was a span of 31 bases. CDR3 bases: TGTGCCAGCAGCCTGGGGACCGGGACAACGACTACGAGTGGTCGGTACTTC. It specifies CASSLGTGTTTTSGRYF.

This clonotype was recorded many times. The chain combines TRBV20-1 with TRBJ2-7, with unresolved D. The length of the CDR3 is 14 residues. Germline V gene data show CDR1 as DFQATT and CDR2 as SNEGSKA (reference sequence). Trimming took 1 base from V and 5 from J, leaving 15 bases between them. CDR3 sequence reads: CSARVPGIIDEQYF. CDR3 coding DNA: TGCAGTGCTAGAGTACCAGGTATCATCGACGAGCAGTACTTC.